Listed here are 25 T cell receptor beta chains from one sample, sequenced in a study of blood T cell repertoires in COVID-19. Method: immunoSEQ multiplex PCR; TCRdb's copy keeps in-frame clones and lacks some. The table lists approximately 220,000 clones, roughly nine tenths of them singletons. Sequencing used peripheral blood. These receptors originate from a man aged 35 to 55 with acute or convalescent COVID-19.

The rearrangement links TRBV18 to TRBJ1-6; the match to TRBD1 covers 8 bases. The CDR3 consists of 14 residues. Looked up from germline, CDR1 is KGHSH and CDR2 is LQKENI. V dropped 3 bases and J dropped 13; count of bases not matched to a gene: 8. CDR3 protein: CASSPGQGEGPLHF. For the CDR3, the DNA is TGTGCCAGCTCACCTGGACAGGGTGAAGGGCCCCTCCACTTT.

The chain couples TRBV5-6 to TRBJ2-7, with D tentatively TRBD1 (6 bases). This CDR3 spans 15 amino acids. V dropped 4 bases and J dropped 0 bases, with 14 bases sitting between them. Germline V lookup: CDR1 SGHDT, CDR2 YYEEEE. In nucleotides, the CDR3 is TGTGCCAGCAGCCCCGTGAGGGGGAGCTCCTACGAGCAGTACTTC. It encodes CASSPVRGSSYEQYF. The full variable domain, with the rest looked up from reference TRBV5-6 and TRBJ2-7, is DAGVTQSPTHLIKTRGQQVTLRCSPKSGHDTVSWYQQALGQGPQFIFQYYEEEERQRGNFPDRFSGHQFPNYSSELNVNALLLGDSALYLCASSPVRGSSYEQYFGPGTRLTVT.

The chain links TRBV28 to TRBJ2-1; 8 nucleotides agree with TRBD1. V shed 6 bases, J shed 5 bases, and the junction held 9 bases outside the gene matches. This CDR3 is built from 15 residues. Germline lookup yields CDR1 MDHEN and CDR2 SYDVKM. The CDR3 here is CASSPGGPPDNEQFF. The CDR3, as DNA: TGTGCCAGCAGCCCAGGGGGCCCACCCGACAATGAGCAGTTCTTC.

This chain joins TRBV3-1 (or the pseudogene TRBV3-2) and TRBJ1-1, with D possibly matching TRBD1 (6 bases). The germline V gene encodes CDR1 LGHDT and CDR2 YNNKEL (reference sequence). V was trimmed by 4 bases and J by 5 bases, leaving 14 bases between them. This CDR3 has 14 residues. In nucleotides, the CDR3 is TGTGCCAGCAGCCCAGGGGCTTTGGGGACTGAAGCTTTCTTT. It specifies CASSPGALGTEAFF.

V and J are TRBV11-3 and TRBJ2-7, with a possible D match to TRBD2 (5 bases). The V gene's germline CDR1 is SGHNT and CDR2 YENEEA. The CDR3 runs to 13 residues. V gave up 2 bases and J gave up 9 bases, with 14 bases separating them. The CDR3, as DNA: TGTGCCAGCAGCTTAAGTTTCGACGGGATGCAGTACTTC. Amino acids: CASSLSFDGMQYF.

The V gene is TRBV27, the J gene TRBJ2-7; TRBD2 agrees at 8 bases. In germline, CDR1 is MNHEY, CDR2 SMNVEV (reference sequence). J gave up 4 bases and V 5 bases, and 7 bases lay outside the gene matches. This CDR3 comprises 14 residues. CDR3: CASSQSGSGYEQYF. The CDR3 DNA follows: TGTGCCAGCAGTCAAAGCGGGAGCGGTTACGAGCAGTACTTC.

A single count supports this clone. The V gene is TRBV5-6, the J gene TRBJ1-1; no clear D gene. This CDR3 spans 13 amino acids. Looked up from germline, CDR1 is SGHDT and CDR2 is YYEEEE. Trimming stripped 0 bases from V and 0 bases from J, with 3 bases between. The CDR3 region has the DNA TGTGCCAGCAGCTTGGGGCTGAACACTGAAGCTTTCTTT. This sequence encodes CASSLGLNTEAFF.

The J gene is TRBJ1-1, the V gene TRBV9; 7 bases agree with TRBD1. The V segment lost 3 bases and the J segment 2 bases; nucleotides outside the gene matches: 7. There are 15 residues in the CDR3. Germline loops: CDR1 SGDLS, CDR2 YYNGEE. The CDR3 loop is CASSALQGLNTEAFF. The CDR3 region has the DNA TGTGCCAGCAGCGCCCTACAGGGGCTCAACACTGAAGCTTTCTTT. The full variable domain, with the rest looked up from reference TRBV9 and TRBJ1-1, is DSGVTQTPKHLITATGQRVTLRCSPRSGDLSVYWYQQSLDQGLQFLIQYYNGEERAKGNILERFSAQQFPDLHSELNLSSLELGDSALYFCASSALQGLNTEAFFGQGTRLTVV.

Of note for this clone: The CDR3 does not end in the conserved phenylalanine or tryptophan, so this is likely a read error. It is unclear where the CDR3 begins or ends on the DNA, so no DNA is shown, and the CDR3 is as TCRdb lists it. The chain is built from TRBV12-3 or TRBV12-4 and TRBJ2-7; TRBD1 is the table's D call and was not checked against the DNA. The CDR3 totals 9 residues, both ends included. CDR3 residues: CASSPEGVL.

The rearrangement joins TRBV6-9 to TRBJ2-7, with 7 bases identical to TRBD1. Trimming removed 4 bases from V and 3 bases from J; junction bases left unmatched: 6. This CDR3 contains 14 residues. Germline assignment: CDR1 MNHGY and CDR2 SVAAGI. The CDR3 protein is CASSSGTADYEQYF. In DNA form, the CDR3 reads TGTGCCAGCAGTTCTGGGACAGCTGACTACGAGCAGTACTTC.

This clone was counted a few times. The chain recombines TRBV4-3 with TRBJ1-2; tentative D call: TRBD1 (6 bases). V shed 4 bases and J shed 3 bases, with 15 bases lying between them. Germline CDR1 LGHNA, CDR2 YSLEER. CDR3 length equals 15 residues. CDR3 sequence (DNA): TGCGCCAGCAGCCTAAGACAGGACCCCGACTATGGCTACACCTTC. It yields the protein CASSLRQDPDYGYTF.

J is TRBJ2-1 and V is TRBV24-1; 16 nucleotides match TRBD2. CDR3 length: 16 amino acids. With V trimmed by 5 bases and J by 8 bases, 5 bases remained unmatched. Germline assignment: CDR1 KGHDR and CDR2 SFDVKD. The CDR3 reads CATSAAGTSGGDEQFF. The CDR3 DNA sequence: TGTGCCACCAGTGCTGCAGGGACTAGCGGGGGGGATGAGCAGTTCTTC.

For the CDR3, the DNA is TGCGCCAGCAAAAGGGCGGGAAATCAGCCCCAGCATTTT. Its translation is CASKRAGNQPQHF. The chain recombines TRBV23-1 with TRBJ1-5; D is undetermined. TRBV23-1 is reported as an ORF; its role is uncertain. V was shortened by 7 bases and J by 4 bases, with 11 bases between the two germline ends. The length of the CDR3 is 13 residues.

This chain connects TRBV18 to TRBJ1-4, with D possibly being TRBD1 (6 bases). Germline V gene data show CDR1 as KGHSH and CDR2 as LQKENI. The V gene lost 4 bases and the J gene lost 3 bases, with 9 bases spanning the gap. The CDR3 spans 14 residues. The CDR3 bases are TGTGCCAGCTCACAAGGGGGATCTAATGAAAAACTGTTTTTT. Its protein product is CASSQGGSNEKLFF.

The chain carries TRBV27 and TRBJ1-5; TRBD1 might be the D (6 bases). The length of the CDR3 is 15 residues. The V and J ends lost 6 bases and 0 bases respectively, with 12 bases between them. Germline lookup yields CDR1 MNHEY and CDR2 SMNVEV (reference sequence). CDR3 DNA: TGTGCCAGCAGCCCCGGGACATATAGCAATCAGCCCCAGCATTTT. As protein: CASSPGTYSNQPQHF.

Written as DNA, the CDR3 is TGTGCCAGCAGTTTATCCCCGGGACTAGCGGGACCCTACGAGCAGTACTTC. Its translation is CASSLSPGLAGPYEQYF. This sequence joins TRBV28 and TRBJ2-7; TRBD2 aligns across 13 bases. CDR1 is MDHEN, CDR2 SYDVKM, per germline. Losses at the gene ends were 1 base for V and 2 bases for J; bases not matched to a gene: 5. The CDR3 is 17 amino acids.

The chain is built from TRBV6-5 and TRBJ2-1, with TRBD1 identical over 7 bases. Germline V gene sequence: CDR1 MNHEY, CDR2 SVGAGI. The CDR3 is 11 amino acids. The trim removed 8 bases at V and 8 bases at J, leaving 3 bases unmatched. The CDR3 DNA follows: TGTGCCAGCCTGAGGGGGCATGAGCAGTTCTTC. This encodes CASLRGHEQFF.

This chain links TRBV7-2 with TRBJ1-5, with D hard to call. The length of the CDR3 is 15 residues. CDR1 and CDR2 from the germline V gene are SGHTA and FQGNSA. The V gene lost 2 bases and the J gene lost 4 bases, with 12 bases spanning the gap. CDR3 nucleotides: TGTGCCAGCAGCTTACGAGTGGGCCAAAATCAGCCCCAGCATTTT. Translated, it gives CASSLRVGQNQPQHF.

The CDR3, as DNA: TGTGCCAGCAGCTTAGGGGGGACTAGCCGCAATGAGCAGTTCTTC. Translating gives CASSLGGTSRNEQFF. The V call is TRBV11-3, the J call TRBJ2-1; 9 nucleotides match TRBD2. Trimming removed 1 base from V and 6 bases from J; junction bases left unmatched: 4. Looked up from germline, CDR1 is SGHNT and CDR2 is YENEEA. The CDR3 covers 15 residues.

This clone occurred once. The chain combines TRBV13 with TRBJ1-6; TRBD1 aligns across 11 bases. J was trimmed by 9 bases and V by 3 bases; bases with no gene match: 4. The germline CDR1 and CDR2 sequences are PRHDT and FYEKMQ (reference sequence). The CDR3 length is 15 residues. The CDR3 is CASSLGTGGGSPLHF. The CDR3 DNA reads as TGTGCCAGCAGCTTGGGGACAGGGGGTGGTTCACCCCTCCACTTT.

The CDR3 here is CASSFSGSYEQYF. The CDR3 DNA reads TGTGCCAGCAGTTTTAGTGGGAGCTACGAGCAGTACTTC. The V gene is TRBV12-3 or TRBV12-4, the J gene TRBJ2-7; possible D gene TRBD2, 5 bases. V dropped 3 bases and J dropped 3 bases, with 9 bases sitting between them. The CDR3 has 13 amino acids.

The chain is built from TRBV6-5 and TRBJ2-7; 9 bases map to TRBD1. V lost 7 bases to trimming and J lost 5 bases; unmatched junction nucleotides: 9. CDR3 length equals 14 residues. CDR1 and CDR2 (germline): MNHEY, SVGAGI. CDR3 in DNA: TGTGCCAGCAATCGGAACAGGGGGCCCGACGAGCAGTACTTC. Amino acids: CASNRNRGPDEQYF.

The rearrangement links TRBV5-1 to TRBJ1-4; D gene uncertain. The CDR3 runs to 14 residues. CDR1 and CDR2 (germline): SGHRS, YFSETQ. Trimming removed 8 bases at V and 8 bases at J, with 19 bases between. The CDR3 DNA is TGCGCCAGTCGCTTCCATGGGGAGAACGAAAAACTGTTTTTT. Its protein is CASRFHGENEKLFF. Full variable domain (missing parts from reference TRBV5-1 and TRBJ1-4): KAGVTQTPRYLIKTRGQQVTLSCSPISGHRSVSWYQQTPGQGLQFLFEYFSETQRNKGNFPGRFSGRQFSNSRSEMNVSTLELGDSALYLCASRFHGENEKLFFGSGTQLSVL.

This clone occurred once. The chain employs TRBV6-2 or TRBV6-3 and TRBJ2-1; 9 bases align to TRBD1. The CDR3 spans 15 residues. Germline V CDR1 and CDR2: MNHEY, SVGEGT. Trimming removed 4 bases from V and 4 bases from J; junction bases left unmatched: 5. The CDR3 protein is CASSFGTGNYNEQFF. The DNA of the CDR3 is TGTGCCAGCAGTTTCGGGACAGGGAATTACAATGAGCAGTTCTTC.

The table lists this clone with a count of one. V is TRBV5-6 and J is TRBJ2-7; unclear D gene. The CDR3 sequence is 16 residues long. CDR1 and CDR2 from the germline V gene are SGHDT and YYEEEE. The V gene lost 0 bases and the J gene lost 6 bases, with 19 bases spanning the gap. In DNA form, the CDR3 reads TGTGCCAGCAGCTTGGCCGAAGGCAGGAAGTCCCTCGAGCAGTACTTC. Protein: CASSLAEGRKSLEQYF.